This is a list of T cell receptor beta chains from one sample in a study of cytomegalovirus exposure and HLA in healthy donors. Repertoires were generated with immunoSEQ multiplex PCR, while TCRdb's copy carries only in-frame clones and drops some. The table has some 150,000 clones, roughly 73% seen once. Sequencing was performed on PBMCs. These TCRs come from a female donor in good health and CMV-seronegative. The CDR3 runs from the conserved cysteine through the conserved F or W.

len: 16; j_gene: TRBJ1-6; v_gene: TRBV5-4; CDR3aa: CASSLPGGTRNSPLHF
len: 16; j_gene: TRBJ2-5; v_gene: TRBV11-3; CDR3aa: CASSSPGLAGEETQYF
len: 15; j_gene: TRBJ1-1; v_gene: TRBV6-5; CDR3aa: CASSPLGYMNTEAFF
len: 14; j_gene: TRBJ2-1; v_gene: TRBV7-7; CDR3aa: CASSLGQGTDEQFF
len: 11; j_gene: TRBJ2-7; v_gene: TRBV2; CDR3aa: CASQTDYEQYF
len: 15; j_gene: TRBJ2-7; v_gene: TRBV5-6; CDR3aa: CASSFPTGGTYEQYF
len: 15; j_gene: TRBJ1-5; v_gene: TRBV5-4; CDR3aa: CASSTTGASSGPQHF
len: 15; j_gene: TRBJ2-5; v_gene: TRBV4-1; CDR3aa: CASAIAGGPGETQYF
len: 17; j_gene: TRBJ1-5; v_gene: TRBV27; CDR3aa: CASSTMWGTASNQPQHF
len: 17; j_gene: TRBJ2-3; v_gene: TRBV5-1; CDR3aa: CASSPWGLAGSTDTQYF
len: 19; j_gene: TRBJ2-3; v_gene: TRBV7-2; CDR3aa: CASSYLMRGGPSITDTQYF
len: 17; j_gene: TRBJ2-5; v_gene: TRBV7-9; CDR3aa: CASSLAGTGLSQETQYF
len: 13; j_gene: TRBJ1-6; v_gene: TRBV11-2; CDR3aa: CASSPPTVRPLHF
len: 15; j_gene: TRBJ1-2; v_gene: TRBV18; CDR3aa: CASSRDGTANYGYTF
len: 12; j_gene: TRBJ1-6; v_gene: TRBV7-9; CDR3aa: CASSPTGGPLHF
len: 14; j_gene: TRBJ1-3; v_gene: TRBV5-1; CDR3aa: CASSFGDRESTIYF
len: 16; j_gene: TRBJ2-3; v_gene: TRBV28; CDR3aa: CASSRGSAGGPDTQYF
len: 16; j_gene: TRBJ2-7; v_gene: TRBV7-3; CDR3aa: CASTVSPSGSGGEQYF
len: 15; j_gene: TRBJ2-7; v_gene: TRBV5-4; CDR3aa: CASSLQAGGVYEQYF
len: 17; j_gene: TRBJ1-3; v_gene: TRBV19; CDR3aa: CASSITRDRNSGNTIYF
len: 18; j_gene: TRBJ2-1; v_gene: TRBV2; CDR3aa: CASSEGLAGGPNYNEQFF
len: 19; j_gene: TRBJ1-1; v_gene: TRBV9; CDR3aa: CASGMSGGKQGALNTEAFF
len: 17; j_gene: TRBJ2-1; v_gene: TRBV19; CDR3aa: CASSIGGGLAGIDEQFF
len: 17; j_gene: TRBJ2-2; v_gene: TRBV2; CDR3aa: CASSPVPSTTNTGELFF
len: 16; j_gene: TRBJ2-2; v_gene: TRBV14; CDR3aa: CASSHGARDSTGELFF
len: 15; j_gene: TRBJ2-7; v_gene: TRBV5-1; CDR3aa: CASSPEVVAGGEQYF
len: 11; j_gene: TRBJ1-2; v_gene: TRBV7-9; CDR3aa: CASSGAYGYTF
len: 16; j_gene: TRBJ1-1; v_gene: TRBV7-2; CDR3aa: CASSQDRGQGFLKAFF
len: 15; j_gene: TRBJ2-7; v_gene: TRBV2; CDR3aa: CASIHRAGGAYEQYF
len: 16; j_gene: TRBJ2-5; v_gene: TRBV6-6; CDR3aa: CASSYSLAGGRETQYF
len: 16; j_gene: TRBJ2-2; v_gene: TRBV6-4; CDR3aa: CASSDSASGSTGELFF
len: 19; j_gene: TRBJ2-1; v_gene: TRBV7-6; CDR3aa: CASSPRRLAATSSYNEQFF
len: 15; j_gene: TRBJ1-5; v_gene: TRBV18; CDR3aa: CASSSGTVSNQPQHF
len: 15; j_gene: TRBJ2-5; v_gene: TRBV9; CDR3aa: CASSPSGGFAETQYF
len: 15; j_gene: TRBJ1-1; v_gene: TRBV28; CDR3aa: CASSLYPGMNTEAFF
len: 12; j_gene: TRBJ1-4; v_gene: TRBV30; CDR3aa: CARDSYNEKLFF
len: 17; j_gene: TRBJ2-3; v_gene: TRBV6-1; CDR3aa: CASSERRGLPSTDTQYF
len: 18; j_gene: TRBJ2-6; v_gene: TRBV29-1; CDR3aa: CSVFDRVWESSGANVLTF
len: 13; j_gene: TRBJ2-7; v_gene: TRBV16; CDR3aa: CASRREQHYEQYF
len: 14; j_gene: TRBJ1-2; v_gene: TRBV11-2; CDR3aa: CASSLAAGTPGYTF
len: 14; j_gene: TRBJ1-5; v_gene: TRBV6-1; CDR3aa: CASSVQGSNQPQHF
len: 13; j_gene: TRBJ2-3; v_gene: TRBV25-1; CDR3aa: CASSDLATDTQYF
len: 13; j_gene: TRBJ2-1; v_gene: TRBV5-4; CDR3aa: CASSRRDFHEQFF